This section outlines one TCR beta chain sequence together with its context. J gave up 3 bases and V 0 bases, and 5 bases lay outside the gene matches. The CDR3 has 17 amino acids. CDR1 SGHRS and CDR2 YFSETQ come from the germline V gene. How the authors handled the data: How many nucleated cells were present was estimated from reference gene primer amplification. Some clones are missing from TCRdb's copy, which holds only in-frame ones; the method was immunoSEQ multiplex PCR. The D gene and trimming were derived from the DNA, and the V and J assignments and clone size from that table. The profile shows under 250,000 clones, 80% to 85% of them singletons. This specimen comes from a study of blood T cell repertoires in COVID-19. Turning to the study itself: Collection of acute and convalescent COVID-19 samples took place in the United States, Italy and Spain. From T cells, B-cell-depleted T cells, or PBMCs came the material, which was cDNA or gDNA.

The V gene is TRBV5-1, the J gene TRBJ2-7; 14 bases match TRBD2. Source material: peripheral blood. This sequence originates from a woman aged 25 to 39 who had recovered from COVID-19. Here the CDR3 DNA reads TGCGCCAGCAGCTTGGGGGGACTAGCGGGAGCCAACTACGAGCAGTACTTC. This encodes CASSLGGLAGANYEQYF.